The 21 T cell receptor beta chains below were found in one sample sequenced in a study of shared clonotypes between healthy human individuals. The table came from immunoSEQ multiplex PCR; TCRdb's copy has only in-frame clones and leaves some out. The sample lists 2,100,000 or so clones; 95% were seen once. What was sequenced was naive CD4+ T cells sorted from blood. Indicated subset: CD45RA+ positively selected. All receptors derive from a man aged 18 to 35 in good health.

This clone was observed once. The rearrangement links TRBV6-5 to TRBJ1-6, with 8 bases aligning to TRBD1. CDR3 length: 15 residues. The germline V gene has CDR1 MNHEY and CDR2 SVGAGI. The V and J ends lost 5 bases and 9 bases, in that order; junction bases with no gene match: 9. This CDR3 is CASSPGTGESSPLHF. The CDR3 coding sequence is TGTGCCAGCAGTCCCGGGACAGGAGAAAGTTCACCCCTCCACTTT.

This clone showed up just a few times. This chain connects TRBV28 to TRBJ1-2; D is undetermined. V was clipped by 10 bases and J by 6 bases, with 9 bases between them. The germline V gene encodes CDR1 MDHEN and CDR2 SYDVKM. This CDR3 is built from 10 residues. The CDR3 sequence: CATLTNGYTF. In DNA, the CDR3 is TGTGCCACCCTTACCAATGGCTACACCTTC.

The chain recombines TRBV4-3 with TRBJ2-1, with 12 bases matching TRBD2. The junction had 4 bases not matched to a gene; V was cut back by 1 base and J by 6 bases. Germline loops: CDR1 LGHNA, CDR2 YSLEER. The CDR3 has 16 amino acids. CDR3 nucleotides: TGCGCCAGCAGCCAAGTTAGACTAGCGGGAGTCAATGAGCAGTTCTTC. Amino acids: CASSQVRLAGVNEQFF.

The J gene is TRBJ1-4, the V gene TRBV28, with D maybe TRBD1 (5 bases). The V end lost 8 bases, the J end lost 3 bases, and 19 bases lay between the germline ends. CDR1 MDHEN and CDR2 SYDVKM come from the germline V gene. The CDR3 has 16 residues. DNA for the CDR3: TGTGCCAGCCTAAGTCAGGGATTTGGGGCTAATGAAAAACTGTTTTTT. Encoded protein: CASLSQGFGANEKLFF.

The genes are TRBV5-4 and TRBJ2-5; a weak D match, TRBD1 (6 bases). Germline V gives CDR1 SGHNT, CDR2 YYREEE (reference sequence). Trimming took 2 bases from V and 5 from J, leaving 10 bases between them. This CDR3 comprises 13 residues. The CDR3 region has the DNA TGTGCCAGCAGCTTCAGGGGCGTCGAGACCCAGTACTTC. Translation gives CASSFRGVETQYF.

The chain links TRBV5-1 to TRBJ1-1; 7 nucleotides align to TRBD1. There are 14 residues in the CDR3. CDR1 SGHRS and CDR2 YFSETQ come from the germline V gene. With 3 bases clipped from V and 4 bases from J, the junction kept 6 bases outside the gene matches. As DNA, the CDR3 is TGCGCCAGCAGCTCGACAGGGAGGGGCACTGAAGCTTTCTTT. Residues: CASSSTGRGTEAFF.

This clone was found once. The V call is TRBV10-3, the J call TRBJ2-5; D might be TRBD2 (6 bases). Germline V gives CDR1 ENHRY, CDR2 SYGVKD. Trimming took 0 bases from V and 4 from J, leaving 12 bases between them. CDR3 length: 15 amino acids. As DNA, the CDR3 is TGTGCCATCAGTGAGTCGAGTTCCGGGGGAGAGACCCAGTACTTC. Its translation is CAISESSSGGETQYF.

This chain links TRBV29-1 with TRBJ2-7; possible D gene TRBD2, 6 bases. The CDR3 is made up of 13 amino acids. The V end lost 5 bases, the J end lost 3 bases, and 14 bases lay between the germline ends. Germline CDR1 SQVTM, CDR2 ANQGSEA. As DNA, the CDR3 is TGCAGCGTTCCCTCTCCCGGGAGCTACGAGCAGTACTTC. Protein product: CSVPSPGSYEQYF.

The chain is built from TRBV30 and TRBJ1-6; TRBD1 aligns across 8 bases. V was pared by 3 bases and J by 9 bases, with 10 bases of the junction left unmatched. Germline V lookup: CDR1 GTSNPN, CDR2 SVGIG (reference sequence). This CDR3 is built from 15 residues. CDR3 DNA: TGTGCCTGGAGCAGCGGACAGGGCCGAACTTCACCCCTCCACTTT. This translates into CAWSSGQGRTSPLHF.

This clone was detected a few times. The chain couples TRBV10-3 to TRBJ2-2, with D uncertain. V lost 11 bases and J lost 3, with 10 bases in between. The germline V gene encodes CDR1 ENHRY and CDR2 SYGVKD. This CDR3 is 12 amino acids long. The CDR3 loop is CASHRDTGELFF. The DNA for the CDR3 is TGTGCCTCCCATCGGGACACCGGGGAGCTGTTTTTT.

The chain carries TRBV6-6 and TRBJ2-7, with D perhaps matching TRBD1 or TRBD2 (5 bases each). Germline V gives CDR1 MNHNY, CDR2 SVGAGI (reference sequence). V gave up 4 bases and J gave up 3 bases, with 16 bases separating them. The CDR3 sequence is 15 residues long. The CDR3 loop reads CASSSPRGGNYEQYF. The CDR3 bases are TGTGCCAGCAGTTCCCCGAGGGGCGGAAACTACGAGCAGTACTTC.

V and J are TRBV6-5 and TRBJ2-1; D might be TRBD1 (6 bases). Trimming shortened V by 5 bases and J by 0 bases, and 8 bases separated the two germline ends. Germline V CDR1 and CDR2: MNHEY, SVGAGI. The CDR3 spans 14 residues. The CDR3 DNA sequence: TGTGCCAGCAGTACAGGGCGCTCCTACAATGAGCAGTTCTTC. Its protein product is CASSTGRSYNEQFF.

The rearrangement joins TRBV4-1 to TRBJ2-3, with D tentatively TRBD2 (6 bases). CDR1 is MGHRA and CDR2 is YSYEKL in the germline V gene. CDR3 size: 16 residues. V was clipped by 1 base and J by 3 bases, with 14 bases between them. This CDR3 is CASSQVQTSWTDTQYF. The DNA for the CDR3 is TGCGCCAGCAGCCAAGTTCAGACTAGTTGGACAGATACGCAGTATTTT.

CDR3 sequence: CASSSRDFATNEKLFF. The DNA of the CDR3 is TGTGCCAGCAGCTCCCGCGATTTTGCAACTAATGAAAAACTGTTTTTT. The rearrangement links TRBV5-5 to TRBJ1-4, with no clear D. V shed 3 bases and J shed 0 bases, with 12 bases lying between them. The CDR3 extends over 16 amino acids. Germline CDR1 reads SGHKS; CDR2 reads YYEKEE (reference sequence).

This chain connects TRBV4-1 to TRBJ2-2; D unresolved. The CDR3 consists of 13 residues. Germline-derived CDR1 and CDR2 are MGHRA and YSYEKL. V was pared by 2 bases and J by 7 bases, with 8 bases between. This chain's CDR3 is CASSQRRNGELFF. In DNA form, the CDR3 reads TGCGCCAGCAGCCAAAGAAGGAACGGGGAGCTGTTTTTT.

This chain connects TRBV29-1 to TRBJ2-3, with D hard to call. The V gene lost 3 bases and the J gene lost 0 bases, with 10 bases spanning the gap. This CDR3 is built from 14 residues. The germline CDR1 and CDR2 sequences are SQVTM and ANQGSEA. CDR3 sequence: CSVDRRASTDTQYF. In DNA, the CDR3 is TGCAGCGTTGATCGGCGAGCTAGCACAGATACGCAGTATTTT.

This chain joins TRBV29-1 and TRBJ2-5; D gene ambiguous. This CDR3 region has 13 residues. Trimming stripped 2 bases from V and 5 bases from J, with 12 bases between. The germline V gene has CDR1 SQVTM and CDR2 ANQGSEA. The CDR3 is CSVEPDGAETQYF. Written as DNA, the CDR3 is TGCAGCGTTGAACCCGACGGTGCTGAGACCCAGTACTTC.

This chain connects TRBV10-3 to TRBJ2-3; 16 bases fit TRBD2. CDR3 length: 17 amino acids. V gave up 6 bases and J gave up 2 bases; unmatched junction bases: 5. The V gene's germline CDR1 is ENHRY and CDR2 SYGVKD. The CDR3 is CAIRGTSGGANTDTQYF. In DNA form, the CDR3 reads TGTGCCATCAGAGGGACTAGCGGGGGGGCGAACACAGATACGCAGTATTTT.

V and J are TRBV7-3 and TRBJ1-1; the D gene is possibly TRBD1 (5 bases). The V gene's germline CDR1 is SGHTA and CDR2 FQGTGA. Trimming removed 2 bases at V and 4 bases at J, with 11 bases between. The CDR3 has 14 amino acids. DNA of the CDR3: TGTGCCAGCAGCTTAGGGGGAGCGGGCACTGAAGCTTTCTTT. It codes for CASSLGGAGTEAFF.

V usage is TRBV6-5 and J usage is TRBJ1-1; perhaps TRBD1 as D (6 bases). Trimming removed 8 bases from V and 5 bases from J, with 15 bases in between. This CDR3 is 13 amino acids long. From germline, CDR1 is MNHEY and CDR2 SVGAGI. This chain's CDR3 is CASRGRGQTEAFF. Here the CDR3 DNA reads TGTGCCAGCCGGGGACGGGGGCAGACTGAAGCTTTCTTT.

CDR3 in amino acids: CASSLGQQGGPLHF. CDR3 in DNA: TGTGCCAGCAGCTTGGGTCAACAGGGGGGCCCCCTCCACTTT. The rearrangement uses TRBV5-8 and TRBJ1-6; 8 bases fit TRBD1. In germline, CDR1 is SGHTS, CDR2 YDEGEE. This CDR3 is built from 14 residues. V was clipped by 0 bases and J by 13 bases; unmatched bases: 6.